Each of the 27 T cell receptor beta chains below was sequenced from the same sample in a study of blood T cell repertoires in COVID-19. Sequencing was performed with immunoSEQ multiplex PCR; in TCRdb, only in-frame clones are kept and a portion is missing. The data show roughly 270,000 clones, 70% to 90% seen once. The sample comprised peripheral blood. The receptors originated from a man aged 18 to 30 with active or convalescent COVID-19.

This clone came up many times. The CDR3 loop is CASSLVGLSGGYEQYF. Here the CDR3 DNA reads TGTGCCAGCAGCTTAGTGGGACTAAGCGGGGGCTACGAGCAGTACTTC. V is TRBV13 and J is TRBJ2-7; 8 nucleotides match TRBD2. The germline CDR1 and CDR2 sequences are PRHDT and FYEKMQ (reference sequence). V shed 1 base, J shed 3 bases, and the junction held 8 bases outside the gene matches. The CDR3 loop spans 16 amino acids.

This chain links TRBV9 with TRBJ2-7; 7 nucleotides align to TRBD2. With 7 bases clipped from V and 2 bases from J, the junction kept 6 bases outside the gene matches. The V gene's germline CDR1 is SGDLS and CDR2 YYNGEE. This CDR3 spans 13 amino acids. The CDR3 loop is CASGRGGAYEQYF. The CDR3 nucleotides read TGTGCCAGCGGCCGTGGGGGGGCCTACGAGCAGTACTTC.

CDR3 sequence reads: CATSSLSQGGARQYF. In DNA form, the CDR3 reads TGTGCCACCAGCAGCCTCTCTCAAGGGGGCGCGCGGCAGTACTTC. The chain employs TRBV15 and TRBJ2-7; 7 positions agree with TRBD1. V dropped 3 bases and J dropped 9; count of bases not matched to a gene: 14. Germline CDR1 LNHNV, CDR2 YYDKDF (reference sequence). This CDR3 is built from 15 residues.

The chain is built from TRBV6-5 and TRBJ1-6; 10 nucleotides line up with TRBD1. This CDR3 region has 15 residues. The V segment lost 6 bases and the J segment 9 bases; nucleotides outside the gene matches: 8. CDR1 MNHEY and CDR2 SVGAGI come from the germline V gene. The CDR3 sequence is CASRSGTGEGSPLHF. CDR3 in DNA: TGTGCCAGCAGATCCGGGACAGGGGAAGGTTCACCCCTCCACTTT.

J is TRBJ2-3 and V is TRBV7-6; possibly TRBD2 for D (5 bases). CDR3 length: 16 residues. Between the trimmed V and J ends, which lost 4 bases and 2 bases, there was a span of 16 bases. Per the germline V gene, CDR1 is SGHVS and CDR2 is FNYEAQ. CDR3 DNA: TGTGCCAGCAGCTGGGGAGAGGTGGACGTCACAGATACGCAGTATTTT. Protein sequence: CASSWGEVDVTDTQYF.

The chain carries TRBV4-3 and TRBJ2-7; 13 nucleotides line up with TRBD2. The CDR3 length is 18 residues. Germline assignment: CDR1 LGHNA and CDR2 YSLEER. V shed 0 bases, J shed 2 bases, and the junction held 7 bases outside the gene matches. CDR3 sequence: CASSQEPTSGGAAYEQYF. The CDR3 DNA follows: TGCGCCAGCAGCCAAGAACCAACTAGCGGGGGGGCCGCCTACGAGCAGTACTTC.

The rearrangement joins TRBV9 to TRBJ2-3; D is perhaps TRBD2 (6 bases). Germline lookup yields CDR1 SGDLS and CDR2 YYNGEE. V was cut by 3 bases and J by 3 bases, with 17 bases left in between. The CDR3 spans 16 residues. DNA for the CDR3: TGTGCCAGCAGCGCCGGGGGAGGTAGCGGTACAGATACGCAGTATTTT. Amino acid sequence: CASSAGGGSGTDTQYF.

The chain links TRBV3-1 (or the pseudogene TRBV3-2) to TRBJ1-1, with D tentatively TRBD1 (6 bases). Trimming cost V 6 bases and J 4 bases, with 27 bases left between them. Per germline, CDR1 LGHDT and CDR2 YNNKEL (reference sequence). The CDR3 extends over 18 amino acids. The CDR3 is CASRRRGGRFTSGTEAFF. The CDR3 nucleotides read TGTGCCAGCAGAAGAAGGGGGGGTCGGTTTACCTCCGGCACTGAAGCTTTCTTT.

This chain links TRBV10-2 with TRBJ1-2, with 8 positions matching TRBD1. V was pared by 8 bases and J by 3 bases, with 20 bases of the junction left unmatched. The germline CDR1 and CDR2 sequences are WSHSY and SAAADI. This CDR3 has 18 amino acids. CDR3 sequence (DNA): TGCGCCAGCCTTGGCCCCACCCCGGACAGGGAGGTGGACTATGGCTACACCTTC. This encodes CASLGPTPDREVDYGYTF.

The V call is TRBV9, the J call TRBJ2-5; unclear D gene. Germline lookup yields CDR1 SGDLS and CDR2 YYNGEE. The V end was cut by 0 bases, the J end by 4 bases, with 7 bases between. The CDR3 is made up of 13 amino acids. The CDR3 sequence: CASSVGPGETQYF. CDR3 nucleotide sequence: TGTGCCAGCAGCGTAGGGCCGGGAGAGACCCAGTACTTC. The whole variable domain, filled in from reference TRBV9 and TRBJ2-5, reads DSGVTQTPKHLITATGQRVTLRCSPRSGDLSVYWYQQSLDQGLQFLIQYYNGEERAKGNILERFSAQQFPDLHSELNLSSLELGDSALYFCASSVGPGETQYFGPGTRLLVL.

The gene calls are TRBV9 and TRBJ2-7, with TRBD1 matching over 9 bases. This CDR3 is built from 15 residues. V dropped 4 bases and J dropped 4; count of bases not matched to a gene: 9. Germline CDR1 and CDR2: SGDLS and YYNGEE. The CDR3, as DNA: TGTGCCAGCAGCCGCGAGACAGGGGGGTATTACGAGCAGTACTTC. Translated: CASSRETGGYYEQYF.

This clone was detected a few times. The J gene is TRBJ2-7, the V gene TRBV7-3; TRBD2 might be the D (6 bases). Germline CDR1 reads SGHTA; CDR2 reads FQGTGA. Between the trimmed V and J ends, which lost 5 bases and 5 bases, there was a span of 19 bases. CDR3 size: 15 residues. In DNA form, the CDR3 reads TGTGCCAGCAGCCCATTCCCGGGGGACGCTAACGAGCAGTACTTC. Residues: CASSPFPGDANEQYF.

DNA of the CDR3: TGTGCCAGCAGCCCAGAGGGGGGGCCGGTGGATACGCAGTATTTT. This encodes CASSPEGGPVDTQYF. V gene TRBV9 combines with J gene TRBJ2-3; possible D gene TRBD2, 7 bases. CDR3 length: 15 amino acids. Looked up from germline, CDR1 is SGDLS and CDR2 is YYNGEE. V was cut by 4 bases and J by 6 bases, with 18 bases left in between.

CDR3 nucleotide sequence: TGTGCCAGCAGTACAGGGCTCCTTAACACCGGGGAGCTGTTTTTT. Its translation: CASSTGLLNTGELFF. This sequence joins TRBV6-2 or TRBV6-3 and TRBJ2-2; D is perhaps TRBD1 (6 bases). This CDR3 comprises 15 residues. The V gene's germline CDR1 is MNHEY and CDR2 SVGEGT. The V end was cut by 5 bases, the J end by 2 bases, with 12 bases between.

The rearrangement links TRBV21-1 to TRBJ2-5; TRBD2, the table's D call, lacks a check against the DNA. TRBV21-1 is a documented pseudogene. CDR3 length: 15 residues. CDR3: CASRTSGGFKETQYF. The CDR3 DNA follows: TGTGCCAGCAGGACTAGCGGGGGGTTTAAAGAGACCCAGTACTTC.

This chain links TRBV2 with TRBJ2-7, with TRBD1 matching 10 bases. The CDR3 runs to 15 residues. Trimming took 2 bases from V and 8 from J; bases not matched to a gene: 9. In germline, CDR1 is SNHLY, CDR2 FYNNEI. The CDR3, as DNA: TGTGCCAGCAGTGAAACTCGGGACAGGGGTCTCAAGCAGTACTTC. Amino acid sequence: CASSETRDRGLKQYF.

With regard to this clone: The germline gene is not matched at one end of the junction; a read error may be the cause. This chain connects TRBV20-1 to TRBJ1-1; D uncertain. This CDR3 comprises 11 residues. Germline V CDR1 and CDR2: DFQATT, SNEGSKA (reference sequence). The CDR3 sequence: CSARVLEAGPF. In DNA, the CDR3 is TGCAGTGCTAGAGTTTTGGAGGCAGGACCATTT.

J is TRBJ1-3 and V is TRBV4-2, with TRBD1 matching over 9 bases. Trimming took 2 bases from V and 2 from J; bases not matched to a gene: 7. The CDR3 extends over 17 amino acids. Germline loops: CDR1 LGHNA, CDR2 YNFKEQ. The CDR3 here is CASSQPGQGEAGNTIYF. The CDR3 nucleotides read TGTGCCAGCAGCCAACCGGGACAGGGAGAAGCTGGAAACACCATATATTTT.

The V call is TRBV4-1, the J call TRBJ1-2; tentatively, D is TRBD1 (6 bases). CDR1 MGHRA and CDR2 YSYEKL come from the germline V gene. V was trimmed by 0 bases and J by 7 bases, leaving 15 bases between them. There are 15 residues in the CDR3. The CDR3 coding sequence is TGCGCCAGCAGCCAAGAAGGGGGGGGCGCGGTTGGCTACACCTTC. Residues: CASSQEGGGAVGYTF.

This chain connects TRBV10-3 to TRBJ1-1; D is unresolved. Trimming took off 6 bases at V and 0 bases at J, with 8 bases between the two ends. The CDR3 is 13 residues long. Per germline, CDR1 ENHRY and CDR2 SYGVKD. DNA for the CDR3: TGTGCCATCAGAGATACTATGAACACTGAAGCTTTCTTT. Amino acid sequence: CAIRDTMNTEAFF.

This chain uses TRBV13 with TRBJ1-1; TRBD1 matches at 7 bases. CDR1 PRHDT and CDR2 FYEKMQ come from the germline V gene (reference sequence). The CDR3 loop spans 13 amino acids. The J segment lost 8 bases and the V segment lost 1 base, leaving 4 bases of the junction unmatched. This CDR3 reads CASSLARDREAFF. The CDR3 nucleotides are TGTGCCAGCAGCTTAGCCCGGGACAGAGAAGCTTTCTTT.

This rearrangement joins TRBV2 to TRBJ1-2; D uncertain. With 7 bases removed from V and 0 bases from J, the gap between germline ends came to 9 bases. Germline-derived CDR1 and CDR2 are SNHLY and FYNNEI. The CDR3 is 13 amino acids. The CDR3 loop is CASKPLANYGYTF. DNA of the CDR3: TGTGCCAGCAAACCGTTAGCTAACTATGGCTACACCTTC.

This clone was detected a few times. The CDR3 region is CASSSTSSSYEQYF. Written as DNA, the CDR3 is TGTGCCAGCAGCTCGACTAGCTCCTCCTACGAGCAGTACTTC. The rearrangement links TRBV7-9 to TRBJ2-7, with 7 positions matching TRBD2. Germline V gene sequence: CDR1 SEHNR, CDR2 FQNEAQ (reference sequence). The CDR3 consists of 14 residues. V was clipped by 4 bases and J by 0 bases; unmatched bases: 3.

This chain links TRBV28 with TRBJ1-5; TRBD1 is a possible D gene (5 bases). Per germline, CDR1 MDHEN and CDR2 SYDVKM. The CDR3 spans 13 residues. V lost 3 bases to trimming and J lost 7 bases, with 10 bases between them. The CDR3 here is CASSFGAAQPQHF. CDR3 sequence (DNA): TGTGCCAGCAGTTTTGGGGCGGCACAGCCCCAGCATTTT.

This chain uses TRBV11-2 with TRBJ1-6; TRBD1 matches 7 bases. CDR3 length equals 14 residues. V shed 4 bases, J shed 6 bases, and the junction held 3 bases outside the gene matches. Germline V gene lookup returns CDR1 SGHAT and CDR2 FQNNGV. This chain's CDR3 is CASSWGQSNSPLHF. CDR3 sequence (DNA): TGTGCCAGCAGCTGGGGACAGAGTAATTCACCCCTCCACTTT.

This chain joins TRBV6-5 and TRBJ1-4; TRBD1 matches at 7 bases. J lost 2 bases, V lost 4 bases, and 7 bases had no gene match. The CDR3 consists of 16 residues. Per the germline V gene, CDR1 is MNHEY and CDR2 is SVGAGI. CDR3: CASSSTSTGTNEKLFF. CDR3 DNA: TGTGCCAGCAGTTCCACCTCGACAGGGACTAATGAAAAACTGTTTTTT.

The genes are TRBV2 and TRBJ2-7, with TRBD2 as a possible D gene (5 bases). CDR3 length: 13 residues. Germline V gene data show CDR1 as SNHLY and CDR2 as FYNNEI. The ends were cut back, 10 bases at V and 2 bases at J, with 15 bases in the middle. DNA for the CDR3: TGTGCCAAACAGAGGGCTGAAACCTACGAGCAGTACTTC. Translation gives CAKQRAETYEQYF.